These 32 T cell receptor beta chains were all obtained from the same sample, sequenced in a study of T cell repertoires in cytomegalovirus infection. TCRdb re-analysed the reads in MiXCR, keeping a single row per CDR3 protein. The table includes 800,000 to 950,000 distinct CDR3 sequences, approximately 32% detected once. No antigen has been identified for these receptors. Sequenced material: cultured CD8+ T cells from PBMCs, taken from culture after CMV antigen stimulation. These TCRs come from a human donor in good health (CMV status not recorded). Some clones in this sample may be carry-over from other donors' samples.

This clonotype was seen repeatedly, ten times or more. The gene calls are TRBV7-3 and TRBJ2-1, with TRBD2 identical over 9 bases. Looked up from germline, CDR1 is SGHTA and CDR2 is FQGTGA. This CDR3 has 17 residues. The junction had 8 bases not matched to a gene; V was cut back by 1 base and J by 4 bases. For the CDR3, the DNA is TGTGCCAGCAGCTTAAACTGGGTAGCGGGGGAATACAATGAGCAGTTCTTC. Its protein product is CASSLNWVAGEYNEQFF. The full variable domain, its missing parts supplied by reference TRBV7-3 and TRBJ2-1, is GAGVSQTPSNKVTEKGKYVELRCDPISGHTALYWYRQSLGQGPEFLIYFQGTGAADDSGLPNDRFFAVRPEGSVSTLKIQRTERGDSAVYLCASSLNWVAGEYNEQFFGPGTRLTVL.

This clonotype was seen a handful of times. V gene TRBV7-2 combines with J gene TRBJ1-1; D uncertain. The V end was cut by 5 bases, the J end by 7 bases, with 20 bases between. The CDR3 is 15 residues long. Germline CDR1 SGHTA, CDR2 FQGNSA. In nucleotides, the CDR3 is TGTGCCAGCAGCCTCACCTCCTTAGAAGCATTTGAAGCTTTCTTT. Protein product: CASSLTSLEAFEAFF.

The chain's CDR3 is CASKGLAGKNEQFF. The CDR3 bases are TGTGCCAGCAAAGGACTAGCGGGGAAAAATGAGCAGTTCTTC. The chain has TRBV7-9 and TRBJ2-1; 12 nucleotides align to TRBD2. With V trimmed by 7 bases and J by 7 bases, 5 bases remained unmatched. This CDR3 has 14 residues. Germline V gene lookup returns CDR1 SEHNR and CDR2 FQNEAQ (reference sequence).

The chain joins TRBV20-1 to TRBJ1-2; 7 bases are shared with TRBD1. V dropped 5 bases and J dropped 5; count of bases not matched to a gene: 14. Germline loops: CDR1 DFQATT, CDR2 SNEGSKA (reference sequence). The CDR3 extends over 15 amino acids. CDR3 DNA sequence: TGCAGTGCTGACAGGGCACCCCCGGAGGAATATGGCTACACCTTC. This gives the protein CSADRAPPEEYGYTF.

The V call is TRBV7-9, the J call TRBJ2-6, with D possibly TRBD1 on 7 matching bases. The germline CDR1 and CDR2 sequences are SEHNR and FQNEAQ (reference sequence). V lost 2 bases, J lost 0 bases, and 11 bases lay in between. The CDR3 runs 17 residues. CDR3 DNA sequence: TGTGCCAGCAGCTTACAGGGGGGAGGCTCTGGGGCCAACGTCCTGACTTTC. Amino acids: CASSLQGGGSGANVLTF.

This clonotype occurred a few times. The CDR3 nucleotides are TGTGCCAGCACAAACAGGGATGCGAACACTGAAGCTTTCTTT. This gives the protein CASTNRDANTEAFF. The rearrangement joins TRBV12-3 or TRBV12-4 to TRBJ1-1; perhaps TRBD1 as D (6 bases). The CDR3 is made up of 14 amino acids. Trimming took 7 bases from V and 1 from J, leaving 13 bases between them.

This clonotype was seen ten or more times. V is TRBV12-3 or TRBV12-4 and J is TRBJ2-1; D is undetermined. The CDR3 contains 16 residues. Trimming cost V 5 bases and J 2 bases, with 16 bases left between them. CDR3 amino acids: CASSGVGPGTYNEQFF. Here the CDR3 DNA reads TGTGCCAGCAGTGGGGTTGGTCCTGGCACCTACAATGAGCAGTTCTTC.

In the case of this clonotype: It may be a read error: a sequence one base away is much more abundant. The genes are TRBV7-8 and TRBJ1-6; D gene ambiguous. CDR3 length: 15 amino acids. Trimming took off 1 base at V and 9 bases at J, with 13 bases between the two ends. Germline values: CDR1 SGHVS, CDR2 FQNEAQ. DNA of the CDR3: TGTGCCAGCAGCTTAGAGGAGGAAATCGGTTCACCCCTCCACTTT. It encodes CASSLEEEIGSPLHF.

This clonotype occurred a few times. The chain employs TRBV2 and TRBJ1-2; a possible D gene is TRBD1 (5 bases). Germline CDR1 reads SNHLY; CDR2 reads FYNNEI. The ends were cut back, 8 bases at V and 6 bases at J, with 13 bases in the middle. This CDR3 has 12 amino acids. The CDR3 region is CASWDGLNGYTF. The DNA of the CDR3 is TGTGCCAGCTGGGACGGACTAAATGGCTACACCTTC.

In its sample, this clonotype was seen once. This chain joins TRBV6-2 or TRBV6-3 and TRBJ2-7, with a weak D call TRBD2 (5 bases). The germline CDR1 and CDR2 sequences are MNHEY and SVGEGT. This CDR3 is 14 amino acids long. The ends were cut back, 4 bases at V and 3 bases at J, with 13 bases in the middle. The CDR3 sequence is CASSSGGRNYEQYV. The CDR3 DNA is TGTGCCAGCAGTTCAGGCGGGCGGAACTACGAGCAGTACGTC.

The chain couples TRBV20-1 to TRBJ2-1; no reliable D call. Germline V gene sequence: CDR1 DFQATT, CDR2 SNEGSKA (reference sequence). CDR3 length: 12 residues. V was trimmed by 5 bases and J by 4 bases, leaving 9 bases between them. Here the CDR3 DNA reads TGCAGTGCTGGTCTCGCGTACAATGAGCAGTTCTTC. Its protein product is CSAGLAYNEQFF.

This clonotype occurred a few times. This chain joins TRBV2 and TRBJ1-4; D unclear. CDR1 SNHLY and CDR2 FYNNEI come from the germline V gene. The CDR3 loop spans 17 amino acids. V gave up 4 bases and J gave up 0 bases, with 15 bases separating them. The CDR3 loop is CASSALAGSATNEKLFF. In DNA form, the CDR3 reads TGTGCCAGCAGTGCCTTGGCAGGTTCCGCAACTAATGAAAAACTGTTTTTT. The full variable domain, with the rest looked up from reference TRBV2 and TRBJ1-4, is EPEVTQTPSHQVTQMGQEVILRCVPISNHLYFYWYRQILGQKVEFLVSFYNNEISEKSEIFDDQFSVERPDGSNFTLKIRSTKLEDSAMYFCASSALAGSATNEKLFFGSGTQLSVL.

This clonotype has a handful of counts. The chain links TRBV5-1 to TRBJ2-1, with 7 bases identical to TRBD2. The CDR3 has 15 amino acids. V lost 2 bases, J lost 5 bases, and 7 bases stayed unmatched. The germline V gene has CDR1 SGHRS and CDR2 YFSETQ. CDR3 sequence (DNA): TGCGCCAGCAGCTTTCCGGGAAGCGGGGACAATGAGCAGTTCTTC. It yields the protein CASSFPGSGDNEQFF. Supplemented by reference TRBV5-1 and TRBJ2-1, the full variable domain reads KAGVTQTPRYLIKTRGQQVTLSCSPISGHRSVSWYQQTPGQGLQFLFEYFSETQRNKGNFPGRFSGRQFSNSRSEMNVSTLELGDSALYLCASSFPGSGDNEQFFGPGTRLTVL.

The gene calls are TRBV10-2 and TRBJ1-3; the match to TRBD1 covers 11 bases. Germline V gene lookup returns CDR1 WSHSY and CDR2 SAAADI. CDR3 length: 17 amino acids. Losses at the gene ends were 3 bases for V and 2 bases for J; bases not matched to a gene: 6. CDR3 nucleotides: TGCGCCAGCAGTGACTCCGGACAGGGGGCGCCTGGAAACACCATATATTTT. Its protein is CASSDSGQGAPGNTIYF.

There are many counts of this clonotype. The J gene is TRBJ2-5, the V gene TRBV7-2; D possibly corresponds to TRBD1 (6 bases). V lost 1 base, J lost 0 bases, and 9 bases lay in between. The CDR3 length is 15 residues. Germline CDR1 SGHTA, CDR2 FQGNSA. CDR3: CASSLGGQYQETQYF. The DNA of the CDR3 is TGTGCCAGCAGCTTAGGAGGACAGTACCAAGAGACCCAGTACTTC.

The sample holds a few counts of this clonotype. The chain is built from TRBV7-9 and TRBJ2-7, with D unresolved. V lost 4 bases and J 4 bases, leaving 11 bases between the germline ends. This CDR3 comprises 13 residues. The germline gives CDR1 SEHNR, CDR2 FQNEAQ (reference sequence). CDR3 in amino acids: CASSSPGRYEQYV. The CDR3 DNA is TGTGCCAGCAGCTCCCCCGGGCGATACGAGCAGTACGTC.

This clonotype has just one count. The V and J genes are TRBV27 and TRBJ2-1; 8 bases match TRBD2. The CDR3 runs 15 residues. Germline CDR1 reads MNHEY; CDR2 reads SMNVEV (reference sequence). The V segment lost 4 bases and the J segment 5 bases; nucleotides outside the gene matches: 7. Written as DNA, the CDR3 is TGTGCCAGCAGTTCCGGGGGGGCCGGTAACAATGAGCAGTTCTTC. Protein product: CASSSGGAGNNEQFF.

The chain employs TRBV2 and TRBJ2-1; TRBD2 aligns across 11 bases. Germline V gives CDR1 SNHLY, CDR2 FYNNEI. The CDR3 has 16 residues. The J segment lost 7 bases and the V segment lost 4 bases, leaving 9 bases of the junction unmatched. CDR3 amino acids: CASSGPTSGVRNEQFF. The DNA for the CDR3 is TGTGCCAGCAGTGGCCCGACTAGCGGGGTTAGGAATGAGCAGTTCTTC.

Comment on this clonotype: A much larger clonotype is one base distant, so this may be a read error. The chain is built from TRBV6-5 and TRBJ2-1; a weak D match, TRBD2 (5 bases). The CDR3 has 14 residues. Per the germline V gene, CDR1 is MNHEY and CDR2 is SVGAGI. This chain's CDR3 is CVSSYVGIANEQFF. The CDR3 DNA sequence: TGTGTCAGCAGTTACGTCGGGATAGCGAATGAGCAGTTCTTC.

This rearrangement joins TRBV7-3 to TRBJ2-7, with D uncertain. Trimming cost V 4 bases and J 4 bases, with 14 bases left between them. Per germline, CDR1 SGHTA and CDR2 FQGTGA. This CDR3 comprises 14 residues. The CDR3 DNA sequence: TGTGCCAGCAGCTCGAGCCTGATGAGGTACGAGCAGTACTTC. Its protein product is CASSSSLMRYEQYF.

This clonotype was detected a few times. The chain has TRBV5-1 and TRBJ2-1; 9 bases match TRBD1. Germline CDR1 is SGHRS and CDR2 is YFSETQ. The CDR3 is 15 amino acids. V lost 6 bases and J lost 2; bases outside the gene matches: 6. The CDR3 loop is CASILDRGAYNEQFF. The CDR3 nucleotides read TGCGCCAGCATCCTCGACAGGGGGGCCTACAATGAGCAGTTCTTC.

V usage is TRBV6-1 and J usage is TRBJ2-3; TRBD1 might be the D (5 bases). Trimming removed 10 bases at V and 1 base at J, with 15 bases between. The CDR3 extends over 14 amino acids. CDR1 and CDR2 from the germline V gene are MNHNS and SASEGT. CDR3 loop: CANGQSHRTDTQYF. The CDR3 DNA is TGTGCCAACGGACAATCCCACCGCACAGATACGCAGTATTTT.

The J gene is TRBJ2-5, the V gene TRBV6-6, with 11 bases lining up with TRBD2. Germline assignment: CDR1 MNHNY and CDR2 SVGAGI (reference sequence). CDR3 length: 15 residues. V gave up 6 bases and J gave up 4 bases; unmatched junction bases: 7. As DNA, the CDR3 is TGTGCCAGCAGCCATAGCGGGGGGGCGGGAGAGACCCAGTACTTC. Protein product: CASSHSGGAGETQYF.

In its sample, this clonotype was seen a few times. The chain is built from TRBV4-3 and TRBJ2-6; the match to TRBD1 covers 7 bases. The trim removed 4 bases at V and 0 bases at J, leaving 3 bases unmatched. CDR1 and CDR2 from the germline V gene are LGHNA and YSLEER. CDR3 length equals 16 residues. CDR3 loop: CASSPWDSSGANVLTF. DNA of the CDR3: TGCGCCAGCAGCCCATGGGACAGCTCTGGGGCCAACGTCCTGACTTTC.

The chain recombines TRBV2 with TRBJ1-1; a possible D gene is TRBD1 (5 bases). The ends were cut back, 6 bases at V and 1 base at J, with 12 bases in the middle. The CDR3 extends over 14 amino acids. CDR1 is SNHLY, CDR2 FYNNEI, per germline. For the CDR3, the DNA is TGTGCCAGCAGGAAACAGGCCGCGAACACTGAAGCTTTCTTT. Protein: CASRKQAANTEAFF. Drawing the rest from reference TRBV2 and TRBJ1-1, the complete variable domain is EPEVTQTPSHQVTQMGQEVILRCVPISNHLYFYWYRQILGQKVEFLVSFYNNEISEKSEIFDDQFSVERPDGSNFTLKIRSTKLEDSAMYFCASRKQAANTEAFFGQGTRLTVV.

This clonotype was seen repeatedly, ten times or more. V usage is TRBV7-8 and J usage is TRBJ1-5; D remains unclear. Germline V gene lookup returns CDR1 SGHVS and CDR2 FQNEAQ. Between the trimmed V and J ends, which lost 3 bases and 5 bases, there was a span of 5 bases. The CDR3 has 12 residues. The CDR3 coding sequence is TGTGCCAGCAGCTTTCGGTATCAGCCCCAGCATTTT. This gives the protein CASSFRYQPQHF.

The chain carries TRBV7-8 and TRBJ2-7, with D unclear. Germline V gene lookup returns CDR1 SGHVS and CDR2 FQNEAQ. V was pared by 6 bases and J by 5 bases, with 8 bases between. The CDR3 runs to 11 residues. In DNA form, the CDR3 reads TGTGCCAGCAGTTACACCGACGAGCAGTACTTC. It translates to CASSYTDEQYF. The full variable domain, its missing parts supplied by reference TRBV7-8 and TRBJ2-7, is GAGVSQSPRYKVAKRGQDVALRCDPISGHVSLFWYQQALGQGPEFLTYFQNEAQLDKSGLPSDRFFAERPEGSVSTLKIQRTQQEDSAVYLCASSYTDEQYFGPGTRLTVT.

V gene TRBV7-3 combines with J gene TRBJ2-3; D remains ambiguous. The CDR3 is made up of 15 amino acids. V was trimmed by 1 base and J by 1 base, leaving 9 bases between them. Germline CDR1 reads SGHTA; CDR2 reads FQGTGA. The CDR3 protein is CASSLNPSRTDTQYF. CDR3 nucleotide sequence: TGTGCCAGCAGCTTAAACCCGAGCCGCACAGATACGCAGTATTTT.

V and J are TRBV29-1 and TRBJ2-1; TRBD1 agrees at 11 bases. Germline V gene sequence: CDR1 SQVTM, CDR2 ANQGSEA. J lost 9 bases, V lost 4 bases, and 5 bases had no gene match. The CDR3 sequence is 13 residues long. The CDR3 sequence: CSVVGQGVPEQFF. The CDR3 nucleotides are TGCAGCGTTGTGGGACAGGGGGTTCCTGAGCAGTTCTTC.

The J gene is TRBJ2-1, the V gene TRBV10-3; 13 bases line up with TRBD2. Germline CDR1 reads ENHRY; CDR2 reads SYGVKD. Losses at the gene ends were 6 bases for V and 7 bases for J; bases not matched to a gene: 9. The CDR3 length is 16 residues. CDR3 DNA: TGTGCCATCAGGCGGACTAGCGGGAGATCGGGTAATGAGCAGTTCTTC. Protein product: CAIRRTSGRSGNEQFF.

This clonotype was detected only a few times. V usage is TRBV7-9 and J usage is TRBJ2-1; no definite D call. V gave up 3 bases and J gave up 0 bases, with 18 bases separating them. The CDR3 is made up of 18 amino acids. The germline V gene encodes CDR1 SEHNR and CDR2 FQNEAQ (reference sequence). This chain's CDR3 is CASSFPTALLLSYNEQFF. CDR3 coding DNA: TGTGCCAGCAGCTTCCCAACCGCGCTACTACTCTCCTACAATGAGCAGTTCTTC. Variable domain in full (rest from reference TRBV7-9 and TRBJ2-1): DTGVSQNPRHKITKRGQNVTFRCDPISEHNRLYWYRQTLGQGPEFLTYFQNEAQLEKSRLLSDRFSAERPKGSFSTLEIQRTEQGDSAMYLCASSFPTALLLSYNEQFFGPGTRLTVL.

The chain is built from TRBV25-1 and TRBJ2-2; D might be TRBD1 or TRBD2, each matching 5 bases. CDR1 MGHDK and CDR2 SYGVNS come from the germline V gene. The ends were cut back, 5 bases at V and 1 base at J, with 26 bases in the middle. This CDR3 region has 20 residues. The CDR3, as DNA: TGTGCCAGCAGTCATCGGGCAGGGAGCCTCACACCTGAGAACACCGGGGAGCTGTTTTTT. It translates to CASSHRAGSLTPENTGELFF.